Below are 31 T cell receptor beta chains sequenced from a single sample in a study of T cell repertoires in ileal Crohn's disease (dated by TCRdb to the late 2010s). The sample's time point label is to be understood as: neoterminal ileum biopsy at postoperative endoscopy, about 6 months after surgery. Library prep was done by the immunoSEQ multiplex PCR assay. Here the immuneACCESS table is served through TCRdb, limited to in-frame sequences with V and J called. Missing clones are a known gap in these copies; in checked studies unresolved V genes cover under half, and the rest lacks a known reason. Present in this sample are about 60,000 clones, about 89% of which were seen just once. The ten most abundant clones make up roughly 2% of the sample. The sample comprised ileal tissue. The receptors derive from an adult with Crohn's disease.

In its sample, this clone was seen a few times. The chain combines TRBV4-1 with TRBJ2-5; TRBD2 aligns across 11 bases. With 0 bases clipped from V and 5 bases from J, the junction kept 2 bases outside the gene matches. The CDR3 covers 15 residues. CDR1 MGHRA and CDR2 YSYEKL come from the germline V gene. The CDR3 DNA is TGCGCCAGCAGCCAAGATAGCGGGGGGGCGGAGACCCAGTACTTC. Amino acids: CASSQDSGGAETQYF.

V usage is TRBV6-5 and J usage is TRBJ2-7; D gene uncertain. The CDR3 covers 16 residues. In germline, CDR1 is MNHEY, CDR2 SVGAGI. V lost 0 bases and J 0 bases, leaving 12 bases between the germline ends. The CDR3: CASSYSIIRSSYEQYF. DNA of the CDR3: TGTGCCAGCAGTTACTCGATCATCCGTAGCTCCTACGAGCAGTACTTC.

The chain joins TRBV27 to TRBJ1-4, with a tentative D call TRBD1 (6 bases). Germline CDR1 and CDR2: MNHEY and SMNVEV (reference sequence). The CDR3 contains 13 residues. V lost 3 bases and J 8 bases, leaving 10 bases between the germline ends. CDR3 region: CASSFWQGEKLFF. The CDR3 nucleotides read TGTGCCAGCAGTTTTTGGCAGGGGGAAAAACTGTTTTTT.

The V and J genes are TRBV28 and TRBJ1-6; tentative D call: TRBD1 (6 bases). Between the trimmed V and J ends, which lost 6 bases and 5 bases, there was a span of 20 bases. Germline V gives CDR1 MDHEN, CDR2 SYDVKM. This CDR3 contains 17 residues. The CDR3 is CASSFRVDRRNNSPLHF. The DNA of the CDR3 is TGTGCCAGCAGCTTCAGGGTTGACAGGCGTAATAATTCACCCCTCCACTTT.

The V and J genes are TRBV28 and TRBJ2-7; 9 bases map to TRBD1. V was pared by 8 bases and J by 1 base, with 0 bases of the junction left unmatched. CDR1 MDHEN and CDR2 SYDVKM come from the germline V gene. The CDR3 runs to 12 residues. CDR3 residues: CASGQGSYEQYV. CDR3 DNA sequence: TGTGCCAGCGGACAGGGGTCCTACGAGCAGTACGTC.

The DNA of the CDR3 is TGTGCCAGTACACTCCCCCCCCCGAACACTGAAGCTTTCTTT. Translation: CASTLPPPNTEAFF. This sequence joins TRBV19 and TRBJ1-1; D gene ambiguous. In germline, CDR1 is LNHDA, CDR2 SQIVND (reference sequence). Trimming stripped 7 bases from V and 1 base from J, with 13 bases between. This CDR3 is 14 amino acids long.

The gene calls are TRBV15 and TRBJ2-2; 8 bases agree with TRBD2. The CDR3 totals 18 residues. CDR1 LNHNV and CDR2 YYDKDF come from the germline V gene (reference sequence). The V segment lost 4 bases and the J segment 7 bases; nucleotides outside the gene matches: 17. The CDR3 spells CATSTRTREGVADGELFF. The CDR3 coding sequence is TGTGCCACCAGCACCAGAACCCGGGAGGGGGTCGCAGACGGGGAGCTGTTTTTT.

This clone was observed once. V and J are TRBV28 and TRBJ1-1, with 11 bases matching TRBD1. Per the germline V gene, CDR1 is MDHEN and CDR2 is SYDVKM. J lost 6 bases, V lost 6 bases, and 6 bases had no gene match. CDR3 length: 14 residues. CDR3 in amino acids: CASSLGQGAAEAFF. CDR3 sequence (DNA): TGTGCCAGCAGCCTAGGACAGGGGGCGGCTGAAGCTTTCTTT.

Here the CDR3 DNA reads TGTGCCAGCAGCTTGGGGCAGTATACGCCCCAGCATTTT. Protein sequence: CASSLGQYTPQHF. The chain is built from TRBV11-2 and TRBJ1-5; D possibly corresponds to TRBD1 (5 bases). CDR1 is SGHAT, CDR2 FQNNGV, per germline. The ends were cut back, 3 bases at V and 9 bases at J, with 12 bases in the middle. The length of the CDR3 is 13 residues. The variable domain in full, completed from reference TRBV11-2 and TRBJ1-5, reads EAGVAQSPRYKIIEKRQSVAFWCNPISGHATLYWYQQILGQGPKLLIQFQNNGVVDDSQLPKDRFSAERLKGVDSTLKIQPAKLEDSAVYLCASSLGQYTPQHFGDGTRLSIL.

This sequence joins TRBV28 and TRBJ2-1, with a tentative D call TRBD2 (5 bases). The V gene's germline CDR1 is MDHEN and CDR2 SYDVKM. V lost 6 bases and J 4 bases, leaving 7 bases between the germline ends. The CDR3 has 12 amino acids. This CDR3 is CASRTTYNEQFF. The CDR3 DNA is TGTGCCAGCAGGACTACGTACAATGAGCAGTTCTTC.

DNA for the CDR3: TGTGCCAGCAGCTTTAGGGGCGGTTACGAGCAGTACTTC. The encoded protein is CASSFRGGYEQYF. The V and J genes are TRBV5-4 and TRBJ2-7; D is possibly TRBD1 (5 bases). The V end lost 2 bases, the J end lost 4 bases, and 10 bases lay between the germline ends. The CDR3 extends over 13 amino acids. Per germline, CDR1 SGHNT and CDR2 YYREEE (reference sequence).

The V and J genes are TRBV29-1 and TRBJ1-2; 12 bases map to TRBD1. The CDR3 contains 13 residues. Unmatched junction bases numbered 8, after V lost 7 bases and J lost 8 bases. The germline CDR1 and CDR2 sequences are SQVTM and ANQGSEA. This CDR3 is CSAAGTGGEGYTF. CDR3 bases: TGCAGCGCCGCTGGGACAGGGGGCGAAGGCTACACCTTC.

V and J are TRBV7-2 and TRBJ2-3, with a weak D call TRBD1 (6 bases). The V end lost 3 bases, the J end lost 6 bases, and 16 bases lay between the germline ends. CDR3 length: 15 residues. The germline CDR1 and CDR2 sequences are SGHTA and FQGNSA. In DNA, the CDR3 is TGTGCCAGCAGCTTGGGTTTGGGGGCTTGGGATACGCAGTATTTT. This codes for CASSLGLGAWDTQYF. Drawing the rest from reference TRBV7-2 and TRBJ2-3, the complete variable domain is GAGVSQSPSNKVTEKGKDVELRCDPISGHTALYWYRQSLGQGLEFLIYFQGNSAPDKSGLPSDRFSAERTGGSVSTLTIQRTQQEDSAVYLCASSLGLGAWDTQYFGPGTRLTVL.

A few counts support this clone. The chain uses TRBV28 and TRBJ1-1, with TRBD1 as a possible D gene (5 bases). This CDR3 is built from 16 residues. Germline V gives CDR1 MDHEN, CDR2 SYDVKM. Between the trimmed V and J ends, which lost 8 bases and 1 base, there was a span of 20 bases. The CDR3 DNA is TGTGCCAGCTCAGAAGGAGCAGGGAAAGAGAACACTGAAGCTTTCTTT. Its protein product is CASSEGAGKENTEAFF.

This clone was observed a single time. This chain uses TRBV27 with TRBJ1-6, with TRBD1 matching 9 bases. From germline, CDR1 is MNHEY and CDR2 SMNVEV (reference sequence). J gave up 0 bases and V 7 bases, and 10 bases lay outside the gene matches. The CDR3 length is 18 residues. The CDR3 DNA reads as TGTGCCAGCATCCTCGGGACAGGGTGCAACTCCTATAATTCACCCCTCCACTTT. This gives the protein CASILGTGCNSYNSPLHF.

The V gene is TRBV11-2, the J gene TRBJ2-7; no reliable D call. The CDR3 is 15 amino acids. V shed 2 bases and J shed 1 base, with 12 bases lying between them. CDR1 and CDR2 from the germline V gene are SGHAT and FQNNGV. In nucleotides, the CDR3 is TGTGCCAGCAGCTTAACAGACGACCCGTCCTACGAGCAGTACTTC. Its translation: CASSLTDDPSYEQYF.

This clone was detected once. V gene TRBV19 combines with J gene TRBJ1-5; D is uncertain. This CDR3 spans 13 amino acids. Germline-derived CDR1 and CDR2 are LNHDA and SQIVND (reference sequence). V lost 9 bases to trimming and J lost 2 bases, with 11 bases between them. The CDR3 spells CASEITRNQPQHF. In DNA, the CDR3 is TGTGCCAGCGAGATAACCCGCAATCAGCCCCAGCATTTT.

The chain joins TRBV28 to TRBJ1-6; 9 bases align to TRBD1. V lost 6 bases to trimming and J lost 18 bases; unmatched junction nucleotides: 12. Germline CDR1 is MDHEN and CDR2 is SYDVKM. This CDR3 has 13 residues. CDR3 amino acids: CASRDNRGLHTHF. The DNA of the CDR3 is TGTGCCAGCAGAGATAACAGGGGGCTCCATACCCACTTT.

The chain carries TRBV28 and TRBJ1-4, with 10 bases that match TRBD1. Germline CDR1 is MDHEN and CDR2 is SYDVKM. The CDR3 contains 16 residues. V trimming: 4 bases; J trimming: 5 bases; junction bases outside the gene matches: 7. The CDR3 bases are TGTGCCAGCAGTTCTCCCGGGACAGGGGTCAATGAAAAACTGTTTTTT. Amino acids: CASSSPGTGVNEKLFF. Combining the CDR3 with reference TRBV28 and TRBJ1-4 gives the whole variable domain DVKVTQSSRYLVKRTGEKVFLECVQDMDHENMFWYRQDPGLGLRLIYFSYDVKMKEKGDIPEGYSVSREKKERFSLILESASTNQTSMYLCASSSPGTGVNEKLFFGSGTQLSVL.

The chain links TRBV6-1 to TRBJ1-1; D not resolved. Between the trimmed V and J ends, which lost 7 bases and 2 bases, there was a span of 11 bases. The CDR3 loop spans 13 amino acids. CDR1 and CDR2 from the germline V gene are MNHNS and SASEGT. The CDR3 loop is CASTSRGNTEAFF. The DNA of the CDR3 is TGTGCCAGCACCTCCCGAGGAAACACTGAAGCTTTCTTT.

The chain recombines TRBV28 with TRBJ1-5, with a tentative D call TRBD1 (6 bases). The germline V gene has CDR1 MDHEN and CDR2 SYDVKM. The CDR3 sequence is 19 residues long. V was pared by 1 base and J by 0 bases, with 19 bases between. CDR3 coding DNA: TGTGCCAGCAGTTTATACATCGGGACACCCAATTATAGCAATCAGCCCCAGCATTTT. It is translated as CASSLYIGTPNYSNQPQHF.

This clone was seen only once. This chain uses TRBV5-1 with TRBJ2-7; TRBD2 aligns across 10 bases. V dropped 4 bases and J dropped 1; count of bases not matched to a gene: 2. CDR3 size: 14 residues. Germline CDR1 and CDR2: SGHRS and YFSETQ. In nucleotides, the CDR3 is TGCGCCAGCAGCCGGACTAGCGGTTCCTACGAGCAGTACGTC. Translation: CASSRTSGSYEQYV.

This rearrangement joins TRBV7-3 to TRBJ1-4, with D unresolved. This CDR3 contains 15 residues. Germline CDR1 is SGHTA and CDR2 is FQGTGA. The ends were cut back, 0 bases at V and 1 base at J, with 6 bases in the middle. This chain's CDR3 is CASSLTRETNEKLFF. The CDR3 nucleotides read TGTGCCAGCAGCTTAACGAGGGAAACTAATGAAAAACTGTTTTTT. The full variable domain, with the rest looked up from reference TRBV7-3 and TRBJ1-4, is GAGVSQTPSNKVTEKGKYVELRCDPISGHTALYWYRQSLGQGPEFLIYFQGTGAADDSGLPNDRFFAVRPEGSVSTLKIQRTERGDSAVYLCASSLTRETNEKLFFGSGTQLSVL.

This chain connects TRBV7-9 to TRBJ1-5; no reliable D call. The CDR3 consists of 14 residues. V was pared by 1 base and J by 0 bases, with 4 bases between. Germline V gene sequence: CDR1 SEHNR, CDR2 FQNEAQ (reference sequence). The CDR3 DNA sequence: TGTGCCAGCAGCTTAGAATATAGCAATCAGCCCCAGCATTTT. Protein product: CASSLEYSNQPQHF.

The chain carries TRBV6-1 and TRBJ2-1, with TRBD1 as a possible D gene (6 bases). This CDR3 contains 13 residues. Trimming took 10 bases from V and 6 from J, leaving 16 bases between them. Per the germline V gene, CDR1 is MNHNS and CDR2 is SASEGT. CDR3 loop: CATNRQVGNEQFF. CDR3 DNA: TGTGCCACGAACCGACAGGTGGGCAATGAGCAGTTCTTC.

CDR3 nucleotide sequence: TGTGCCAGCAGCTTAGTAGCTGGGGAAAAACTGTTTTTT. Translated: CASSLVAGEKLFF. This chain connects TRBV7-3 to TRBJ1-4; D is unclear. The CDR3 covers 13 residues. CDR1 and CDR2 from the germline V gene are SGHTA and FQGTGA. Between the trimmed V and J ends, which lost 2 bases and 8 bases, there was a span of 9 bases.

This chain uses TRBV4-1 with TRBJ2-7; D gene uncertain. This CDR3 contains 16 residues. Trimming left V 1 base short and J 1 base short, with 14 bases between. Germline V gene data show CDR1 as MGHRA and CDR2 as YSYEKL. In DNA, the CDR3 is TGCGCCAGCAGCCAAGGCGATTTGAGGTTGTCCTACGAGCAGTACTTC. It translates to CASSQGDLRLSYEQYF.

J is TRBJ2-5 and V is TRBV14; no reliable D call. Per the germline V gene, CDR1 is SGHDN and CDR2 is FVKESK. The CDR3 has 15 amino acids. Deletions cut 1 base from V and 5 bases from J, with 14 bases between. The CDR3 protein is CASSQGWPLGETQYF. The CDR3 DNA follows: TGTGCCAGCAGCCAAGGTTGGCCCCTCGGGGAGACCCAGTACTTC.

This clone has just one count. CDR3 protein: CASSLDGGLPYEQYF. In nucleotides, the CDR3 is TGTGCCAGCAGCTTAGATGGGGGCTTACCCTACGAGCAGTACTTC. The chain links TRBV7-2 to TRBJ2-7; tentatively, D is TRBD1 (6 bases). Trimming pared 1 base from V and 2 bases from J, leaving 12 bases between. Looked up from germline, CDR1 is SGHTA and CDR2 is FQGNSA. The CDR3 totals 15 residues.

This chain uses TRBV10-3 with TRBJ1-5, with D perhaps TRBD1 (5 bases). Trimming cost V 10 bases and J 6 bases, with 19 bases left between them. The length of the CDR3 is 14 residues. The germline CDR1 and CDR2 sequences are ENHRY and SYGVKD. For the CDR3, the DNA is TGTGCCACCCAGGGCTCCCAGGGCCCTCAGCCCCAGCATTTT. Protein: CATQGSQGPQPQHF.

This chain links TRBV5-6 with TRBJ1-2; 7 bases are shared with TRBD1. The CDR3 contains 14 residues. Per germline, CDR1 SGHDT and CDR2 YYEEEE. Germline trimming cut 2 bases from V and 6 bases from J; bases unmatched to any gene: 7. CDR3 region: CASSFLYRGHGYTF. CDR3 nucleotides: TGTGCCAGCAGCTTCTTGTACAGGGGTCATGGCTACACCTTC.